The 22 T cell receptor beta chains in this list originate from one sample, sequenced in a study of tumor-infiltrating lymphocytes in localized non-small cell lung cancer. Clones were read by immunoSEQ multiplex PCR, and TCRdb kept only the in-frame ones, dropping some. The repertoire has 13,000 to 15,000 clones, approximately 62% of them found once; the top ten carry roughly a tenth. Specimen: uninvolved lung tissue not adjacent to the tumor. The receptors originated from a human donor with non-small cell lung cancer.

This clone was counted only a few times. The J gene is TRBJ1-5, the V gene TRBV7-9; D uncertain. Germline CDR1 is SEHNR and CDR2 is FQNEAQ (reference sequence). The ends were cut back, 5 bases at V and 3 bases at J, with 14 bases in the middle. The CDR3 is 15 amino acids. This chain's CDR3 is CASSVGPRNNQPQHF. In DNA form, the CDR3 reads TGTGCCAGCAGCGTGGGCCCAAGAAACAATCAGCCCCAGCATTTT.

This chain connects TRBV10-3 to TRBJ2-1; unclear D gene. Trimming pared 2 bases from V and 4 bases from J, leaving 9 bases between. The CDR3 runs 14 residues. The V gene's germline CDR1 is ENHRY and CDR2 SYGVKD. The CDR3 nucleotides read TGTGCCATCAGTGAGACCACAGAGTACAATGAGCAGTTCTTC. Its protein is CAISETTEYNEQFF.

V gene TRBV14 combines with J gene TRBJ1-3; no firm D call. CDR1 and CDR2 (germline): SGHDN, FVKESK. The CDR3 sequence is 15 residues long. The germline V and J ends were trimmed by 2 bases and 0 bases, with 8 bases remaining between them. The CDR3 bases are TGTGCCAGCAGCCAACAGAGGTCCTCTGGAAACACCATATATTTT. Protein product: CASSQQRSSGNTIYF.

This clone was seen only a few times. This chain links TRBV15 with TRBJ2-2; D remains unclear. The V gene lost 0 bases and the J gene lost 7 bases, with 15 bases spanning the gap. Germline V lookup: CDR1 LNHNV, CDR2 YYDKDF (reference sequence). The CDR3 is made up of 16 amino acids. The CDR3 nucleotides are TGTGCCACCAGCAGAGATCGTCCAGGAGTAGGCGGGGAGCTGTTTTTT. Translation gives CATSRDRPGVGGELFF. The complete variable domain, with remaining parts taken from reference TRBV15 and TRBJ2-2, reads DAMVIQNPRYQVTQFGKPVTLSCSQTLNHNVMYWYQQKSSQAPKLLFHYYDKDFNNEADTPDNFQSRRPNTSFCFLDIRSPGLGDTAMYLCATSRDRPGVGGELFFGEGSRLTVL.

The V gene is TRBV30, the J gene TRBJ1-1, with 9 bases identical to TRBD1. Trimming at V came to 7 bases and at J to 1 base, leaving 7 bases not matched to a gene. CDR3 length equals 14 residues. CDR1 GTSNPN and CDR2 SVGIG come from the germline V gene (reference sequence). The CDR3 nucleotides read TGTGCCTCAAAACCGGGACAGGGGAACACTGAAGCTTTCTTT. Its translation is CASKPGQGNTEAFF.

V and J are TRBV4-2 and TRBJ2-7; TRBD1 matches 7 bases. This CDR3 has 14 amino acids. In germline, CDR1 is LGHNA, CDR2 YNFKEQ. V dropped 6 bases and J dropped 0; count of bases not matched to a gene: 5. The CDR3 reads CASSYGQVSYEQYF. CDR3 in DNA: TGTGCCAGCAGTTACGGACAGGTCTCCTACGAGCAGTACTTC.

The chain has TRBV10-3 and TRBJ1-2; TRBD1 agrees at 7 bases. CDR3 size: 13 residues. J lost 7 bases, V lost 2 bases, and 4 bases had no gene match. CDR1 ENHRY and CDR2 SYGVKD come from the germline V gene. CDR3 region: CAISETGDRGYTF. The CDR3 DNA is TGTGCCATCAGTGAGACAGGGGATCGTGGCTACACCTTC.

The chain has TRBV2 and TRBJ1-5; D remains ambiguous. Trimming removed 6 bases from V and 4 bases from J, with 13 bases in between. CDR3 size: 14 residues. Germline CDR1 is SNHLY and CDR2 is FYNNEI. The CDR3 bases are TGTGCCAGCAGGAATACATGGAAAAATCAGCCCCAGCATTTT. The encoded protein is CASRNTWKNQPQHF.

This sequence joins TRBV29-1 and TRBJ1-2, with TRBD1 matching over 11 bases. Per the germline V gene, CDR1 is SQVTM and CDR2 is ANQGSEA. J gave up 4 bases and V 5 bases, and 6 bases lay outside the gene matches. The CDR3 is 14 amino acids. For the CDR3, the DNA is TGCAGCGTTATCAGGGACAGGGGGACCTATGGCTACACCTTC. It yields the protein CSVIRDRGTYGYTF.

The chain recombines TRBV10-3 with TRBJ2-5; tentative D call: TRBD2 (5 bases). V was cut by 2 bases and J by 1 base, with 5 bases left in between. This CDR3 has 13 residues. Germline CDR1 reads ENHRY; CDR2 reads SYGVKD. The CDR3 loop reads CAISEAGQETQYF. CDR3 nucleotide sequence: TGTGCCATCAGTGAGGCGGGCCAAGAGACCCAGTACTTC.

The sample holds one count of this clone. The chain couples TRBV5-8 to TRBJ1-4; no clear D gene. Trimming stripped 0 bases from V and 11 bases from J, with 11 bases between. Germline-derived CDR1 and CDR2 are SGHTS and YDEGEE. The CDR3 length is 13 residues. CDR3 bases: TGTGCCAGCAGCTTGGCTCCAGGAGCGAAACTGTTTTTT. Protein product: CASSLAPGAKLFF.

CDR3 loop: CAISTGVPDTQYF. The CDR3 DNA is TGTGCCATTTCAACAGGGGTCCCAGATACGCAGTATTTT. The rearrangement joins TRBV10-3 to TRBJ2-3, with TRBD1 identical over 7 bases. Germline trimming cut 9 bases from V and 4 bases from J; bases unmatched to any gene: 7. In germline, CDR1 is ENHRY, CDR2 SYGVKD. The CDR3 is 13 residues long.

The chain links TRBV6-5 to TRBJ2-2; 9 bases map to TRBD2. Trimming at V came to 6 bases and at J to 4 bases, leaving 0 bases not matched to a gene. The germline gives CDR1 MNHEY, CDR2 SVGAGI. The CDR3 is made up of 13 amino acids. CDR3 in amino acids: CASRREGTGELFF. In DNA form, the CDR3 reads TGTGCCAGCAGGCGGGAGGGCACCGGGGAGCTGTTTTTT.

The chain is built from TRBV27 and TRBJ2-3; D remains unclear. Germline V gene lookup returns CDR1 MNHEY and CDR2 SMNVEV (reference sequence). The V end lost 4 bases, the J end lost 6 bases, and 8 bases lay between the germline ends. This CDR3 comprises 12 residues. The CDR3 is CASSSFGDTQYF. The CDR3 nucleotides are TGTGCCAGCAGTTCCTTTGGGGATACGCAGTATTTT.

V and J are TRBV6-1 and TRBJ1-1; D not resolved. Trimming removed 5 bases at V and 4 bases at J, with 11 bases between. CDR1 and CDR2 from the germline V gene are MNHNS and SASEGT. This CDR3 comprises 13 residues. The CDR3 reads CASSTRRATEAFF. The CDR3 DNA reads TGTGCCAGCAGTACCCGACGAGCCACTGAAGCTTTCTTT.

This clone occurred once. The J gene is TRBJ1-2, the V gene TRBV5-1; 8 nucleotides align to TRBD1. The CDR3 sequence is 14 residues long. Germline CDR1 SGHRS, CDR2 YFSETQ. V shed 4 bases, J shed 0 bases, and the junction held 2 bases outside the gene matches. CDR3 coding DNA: TGCGCCAGCAGCCCGGGACAGGCTAACTATGGCTACACCTTC. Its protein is CASSPGQANYGYTF. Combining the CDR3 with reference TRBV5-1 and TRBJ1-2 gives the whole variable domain KAGVTQTPRYLIKTRGQQVTLSCSPISGHRSVSWYQQTPGQGLQFLFEYFSETQRNKGNFPGRFSGRQFSNSRSEMNVSTLELGDSALYLCASSPGQANYGYTFGSGTRLTVV.

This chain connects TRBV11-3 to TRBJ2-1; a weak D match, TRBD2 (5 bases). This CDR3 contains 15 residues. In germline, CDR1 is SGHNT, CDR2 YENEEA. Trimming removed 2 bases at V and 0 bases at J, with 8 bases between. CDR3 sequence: CASSLTGSSYNEQFF. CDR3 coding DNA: TGTGCCAGCAGCTTAACGGGGAGCTCCTACAATGAGCAGTTCTTC.

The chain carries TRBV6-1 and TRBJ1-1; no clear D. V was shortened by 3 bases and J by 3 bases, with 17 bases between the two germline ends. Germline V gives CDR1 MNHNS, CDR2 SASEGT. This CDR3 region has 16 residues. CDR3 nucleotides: TGTGCCAGCAGTGACCCTCCTGGAAGGGTAGACACTGAAGCTTTCTTT. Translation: CASSDPPGRVDTEAFF.

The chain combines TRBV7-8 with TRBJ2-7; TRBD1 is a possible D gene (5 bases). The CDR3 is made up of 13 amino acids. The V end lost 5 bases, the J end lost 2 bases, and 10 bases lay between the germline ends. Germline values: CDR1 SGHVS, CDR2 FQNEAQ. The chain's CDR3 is CASSLQGAYEQYV. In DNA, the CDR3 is TGTGCCAGCAGCCTCCAAGGGGCCTACGAGCAGTACGTC.

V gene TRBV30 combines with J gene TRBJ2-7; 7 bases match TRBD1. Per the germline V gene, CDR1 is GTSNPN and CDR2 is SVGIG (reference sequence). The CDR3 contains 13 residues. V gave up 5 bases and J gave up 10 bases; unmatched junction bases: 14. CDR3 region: CAWARGSLGGQYF. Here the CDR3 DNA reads TGTGCCTGGGCCCGGGGTAGTTTAGGGGGCCAGTACTTC.

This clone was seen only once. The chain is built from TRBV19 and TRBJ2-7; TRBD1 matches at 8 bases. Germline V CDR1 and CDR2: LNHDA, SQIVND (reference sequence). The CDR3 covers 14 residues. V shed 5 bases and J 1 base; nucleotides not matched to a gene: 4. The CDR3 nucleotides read TGTGCCAGTAGTGGGACAGGCCGGTCCTACGAGCAGTACTTC. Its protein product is CASSGTGRSYEQYF. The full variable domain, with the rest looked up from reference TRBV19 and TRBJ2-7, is DGGITQSPKYLFRKEGQNVTLSCEQNLNHDAMYWYRQDPGQGLRLIYYSQIVNDFQKGDIAEGYSVSREKKESFPLTVTSAQKNPTAFYLCASSGTGRSYEQYFGPGTRLTVT.

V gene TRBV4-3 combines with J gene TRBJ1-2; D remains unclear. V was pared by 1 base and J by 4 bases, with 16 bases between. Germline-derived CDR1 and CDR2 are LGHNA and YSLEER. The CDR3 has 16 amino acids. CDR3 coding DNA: TGCGCCAGCAGCCAAGTGTCTGGGCTCTCGTTCTATGGCTACACCTTC. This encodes CASSQVSGLSFYGYTF.